This TCR beta chain emerged from a study of T cells after yellow fever vaccination. Each CDR3 protein is one row after TCRdb ran MiXCR on the 5' RACE reads. This sample has some 400,000 distinct CDR3 sequences, with about 6.2% found just once. This clonotype was sampled from a man under 40 who received the YFV17D yellow fever vaccine. Sequencing used PBMCs, obtained 5 days after the yellow fever booster vaccination.

The DNA for the CDR3 is TGTGCCAGCAGTGAGCCCACTAGCGGGAGGCCCGAGCAGTACTTC. This gives the protein CASSEPTSGRPEQYF. The chain combines TRBV25-1 with TRBJ2-7, with TRBD2 identical over 12 bases. CDR3 length: 15 residues. The trim removed 3 bases at V and 6 bases at J, leaving 6 bases unmatched. Germline loops: CDR1 MGHDK, CDR2 SYGVNS.